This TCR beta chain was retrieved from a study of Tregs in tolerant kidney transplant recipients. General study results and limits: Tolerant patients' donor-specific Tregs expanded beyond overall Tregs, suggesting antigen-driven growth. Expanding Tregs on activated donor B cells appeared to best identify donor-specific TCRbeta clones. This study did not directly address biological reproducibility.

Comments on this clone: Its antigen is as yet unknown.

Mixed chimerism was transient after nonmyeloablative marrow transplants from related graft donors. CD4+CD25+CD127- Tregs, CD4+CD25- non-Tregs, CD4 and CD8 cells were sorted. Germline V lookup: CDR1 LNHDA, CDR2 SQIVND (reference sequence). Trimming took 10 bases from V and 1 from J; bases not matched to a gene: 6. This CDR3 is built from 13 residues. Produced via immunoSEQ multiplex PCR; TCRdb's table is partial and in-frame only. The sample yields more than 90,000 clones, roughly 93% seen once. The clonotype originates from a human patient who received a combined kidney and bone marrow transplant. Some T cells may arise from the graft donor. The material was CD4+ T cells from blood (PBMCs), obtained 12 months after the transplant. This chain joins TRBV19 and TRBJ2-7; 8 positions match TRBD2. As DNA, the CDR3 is TGTGCCACCCGGGGGGGTTGGTCCTACGAGCAGTACTTC. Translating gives CATRGGWSYEQYF.